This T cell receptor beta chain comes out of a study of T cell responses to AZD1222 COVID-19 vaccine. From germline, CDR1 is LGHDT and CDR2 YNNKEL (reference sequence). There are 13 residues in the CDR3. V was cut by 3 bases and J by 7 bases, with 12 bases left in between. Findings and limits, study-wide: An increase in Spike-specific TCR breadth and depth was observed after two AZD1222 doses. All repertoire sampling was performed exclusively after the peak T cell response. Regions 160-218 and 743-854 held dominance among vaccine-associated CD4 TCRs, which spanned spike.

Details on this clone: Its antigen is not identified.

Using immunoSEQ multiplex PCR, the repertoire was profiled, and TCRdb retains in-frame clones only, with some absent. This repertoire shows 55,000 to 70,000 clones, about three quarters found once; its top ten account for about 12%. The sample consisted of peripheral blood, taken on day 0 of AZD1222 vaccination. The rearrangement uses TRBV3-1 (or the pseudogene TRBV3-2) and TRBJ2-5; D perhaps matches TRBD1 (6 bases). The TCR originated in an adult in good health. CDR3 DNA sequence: TGTGCCAGCAGCCACATCAGCAGGGGGACCCAGTACTTC. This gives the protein CASSHISRGTQYF.